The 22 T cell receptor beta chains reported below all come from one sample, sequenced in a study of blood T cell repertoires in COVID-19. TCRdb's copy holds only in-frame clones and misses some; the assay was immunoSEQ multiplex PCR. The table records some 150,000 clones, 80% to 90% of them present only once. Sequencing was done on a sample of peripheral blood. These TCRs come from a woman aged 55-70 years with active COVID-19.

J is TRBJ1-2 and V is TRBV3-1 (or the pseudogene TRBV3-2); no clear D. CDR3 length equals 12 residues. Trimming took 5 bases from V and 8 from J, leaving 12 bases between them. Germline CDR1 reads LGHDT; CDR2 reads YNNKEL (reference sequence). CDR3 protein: CASSSLTRGYTF. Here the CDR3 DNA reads TGTGCCAGCAGCTCCCTGACTCGGGGCTACACCTTC.

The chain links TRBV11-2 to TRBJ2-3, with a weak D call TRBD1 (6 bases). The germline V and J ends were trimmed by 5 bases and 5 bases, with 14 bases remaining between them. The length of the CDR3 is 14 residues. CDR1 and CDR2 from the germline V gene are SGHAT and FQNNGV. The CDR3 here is CASSLQGSVDTQYF. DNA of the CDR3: TGTGCCAGCAGCCTACAGGGTTCGGTAGATACGCAGTATTTT.

DNA for the CDR3: TGTGCCAGCAGCTTGTCTAGAGGGTTTGGGTGGTCGGATGAGCAGTTCTTC. Amino acid sequence: CASSLSRGFGWSDEQFF. The chain combines TRBV7-2 with TRBJ2-1; TRBD2 is a possible D gene (5 bases). The CDR3 contains 17 residues. V lost 3 bases to trimming and J lost 8 bases, with 23 bases between them. In germline, CDR1 is SGHTA, CDR2 FQGNSA.

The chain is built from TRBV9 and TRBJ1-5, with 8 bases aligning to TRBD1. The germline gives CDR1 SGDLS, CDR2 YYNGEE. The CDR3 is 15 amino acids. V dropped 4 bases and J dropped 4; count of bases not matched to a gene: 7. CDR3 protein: CASSTGQGVNQPQHF. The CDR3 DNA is TGTGCCAGCAGCACCGGACAGGGTGTGAATCAGCCCCAGCATTTT.

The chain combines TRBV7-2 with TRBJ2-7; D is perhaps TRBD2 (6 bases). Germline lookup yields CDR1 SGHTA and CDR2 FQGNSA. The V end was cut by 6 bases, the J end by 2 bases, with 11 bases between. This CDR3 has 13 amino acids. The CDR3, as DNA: TGTGCCAGCAGTTATAGCGGACCCTACGAGCAGTACTTC. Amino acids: CASSYSGPYEQYF.

In DNA form, the CDR3 reads TGCGCCAGCAGCACACCTGACAGTCGGTATGGCTACACCTTC. This codes for CASSTPDSRYGYTF. The chain has TRBV4-1 and TRBJ1-2; D might be TRBD1 (5 bases). The CDR3 has 14 amino acids. CDR1 MGHRA and CDR2 YSYEKL come from the germline V gene. Trimming removed 5 bases from V and 5 bases from J, with 15 bases in between.

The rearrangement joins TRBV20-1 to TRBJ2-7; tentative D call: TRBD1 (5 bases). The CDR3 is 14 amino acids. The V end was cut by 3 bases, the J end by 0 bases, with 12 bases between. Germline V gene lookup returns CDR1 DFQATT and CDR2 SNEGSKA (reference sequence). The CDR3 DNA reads TGCAGTGCTAGTAGACAGCCGAGCTCCTACGAGCAGTACTTC. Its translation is CSASRQPSSYEQYF.

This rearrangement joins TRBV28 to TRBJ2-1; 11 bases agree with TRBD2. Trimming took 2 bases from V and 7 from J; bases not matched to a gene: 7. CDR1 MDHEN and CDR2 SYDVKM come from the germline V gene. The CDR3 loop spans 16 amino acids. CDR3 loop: CASSLISSGRMNEQFF. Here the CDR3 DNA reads TGTGCCAGCAGTTTAATCTCTAGCGGGAGGATGAATGAGCAGTTCTTC. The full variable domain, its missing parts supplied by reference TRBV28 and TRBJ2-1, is DVKVTQSSRYLVKRTGEKVFLECVQDMDHENMFWYRQDPGLGLRLIYFSYDVKMKEKGDIPEGYSVSREKKERFSLILESASTNQTSMYLCASSLISSGRMNEQFFGPGTRLTVL.

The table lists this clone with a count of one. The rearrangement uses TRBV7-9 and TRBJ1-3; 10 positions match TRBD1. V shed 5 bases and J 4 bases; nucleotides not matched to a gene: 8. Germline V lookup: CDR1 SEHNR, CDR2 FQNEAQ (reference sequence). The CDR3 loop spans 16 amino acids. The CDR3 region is CASSTSGQGRGNTIYF. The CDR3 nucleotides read TGTGCCAGCAGCACCTCGGGACAGGGGAGGGGAAACACCATATATTTT.

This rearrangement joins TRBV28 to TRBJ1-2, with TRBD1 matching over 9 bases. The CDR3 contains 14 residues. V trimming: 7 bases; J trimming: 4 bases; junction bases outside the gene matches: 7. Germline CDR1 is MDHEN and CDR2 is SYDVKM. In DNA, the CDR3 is TGTGCCAGCAAGCGGTGGGACAGGGCCTATGGCTACACCTTC. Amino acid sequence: CASKRWDRAYGYTF.

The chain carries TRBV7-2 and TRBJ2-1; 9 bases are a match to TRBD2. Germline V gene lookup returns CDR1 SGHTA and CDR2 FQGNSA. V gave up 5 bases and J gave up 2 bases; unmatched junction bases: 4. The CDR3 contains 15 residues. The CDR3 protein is CASSISGGTYNEQFF. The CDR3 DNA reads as TGTGCCAGCAGCATTAGCGGGGGCACCTACAATGAGCAGTTCTTC. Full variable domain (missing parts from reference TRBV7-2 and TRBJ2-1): GAGVSQSPSNKVTEKGKDVELRCDPISGHTALYWYRQSLGQGLEFLIYFQGNSAPDKSGLPSDRFSAERTGGSVSTLTIQRTQQEDSAVYLCASSISGGTYNEQFFGPGTRLTVL.

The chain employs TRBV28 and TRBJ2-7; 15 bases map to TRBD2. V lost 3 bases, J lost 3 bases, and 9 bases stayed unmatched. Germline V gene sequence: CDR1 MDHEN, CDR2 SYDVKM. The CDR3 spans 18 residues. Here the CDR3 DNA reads TGTGCCAGCAGTTTCCCTGGACTAGCGGGAGGGCCTTACTACGAGCAGTACTTC. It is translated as CASSFPGLAGGPYYEQYF.

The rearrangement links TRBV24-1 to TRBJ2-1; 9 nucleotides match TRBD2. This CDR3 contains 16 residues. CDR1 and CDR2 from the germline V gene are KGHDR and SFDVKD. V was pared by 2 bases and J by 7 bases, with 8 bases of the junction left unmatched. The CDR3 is CATSDSGTSQRNEQFF. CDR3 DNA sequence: TGTGCCACCAGTGATTCCGGGACTAGCCAGAGGAATGAGCAGTTCTTC.

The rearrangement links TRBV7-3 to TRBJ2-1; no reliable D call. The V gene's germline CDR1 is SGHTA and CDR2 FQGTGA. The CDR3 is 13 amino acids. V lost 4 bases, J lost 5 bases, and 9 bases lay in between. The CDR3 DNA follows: TGTGCCAGCAGCTCGTACAGTGACAATGAGCAGTTCTTC. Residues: CASSSYSDNEQFF.

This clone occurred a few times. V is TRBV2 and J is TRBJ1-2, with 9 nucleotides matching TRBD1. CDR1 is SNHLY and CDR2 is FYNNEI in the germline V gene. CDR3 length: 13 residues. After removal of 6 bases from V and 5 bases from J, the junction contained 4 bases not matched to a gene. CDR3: CASSVDRGYGYTF. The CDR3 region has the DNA TGTGCCAGCAGCGTTGACAGGGGGTATGGCTACACCTTC.

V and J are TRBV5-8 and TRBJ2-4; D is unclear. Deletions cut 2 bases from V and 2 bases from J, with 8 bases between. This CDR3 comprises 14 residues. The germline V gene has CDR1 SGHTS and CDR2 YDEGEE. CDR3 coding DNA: TGTGCCAGCAGCTTCCCTGAGACCAAAAACATTCAGTACTTC. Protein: CASSFPETKNIQYF. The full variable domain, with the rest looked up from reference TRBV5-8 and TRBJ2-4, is EAGVTQSPTHLIKTRGQQATLRCSPISGHTSVYWYQQALGLGLQFLLWYDEGEERNRGNFPPRFSGRQFPNYSSELNVNALELEDSALYLCASSFPETKNIQYFGAGTRLSVL.

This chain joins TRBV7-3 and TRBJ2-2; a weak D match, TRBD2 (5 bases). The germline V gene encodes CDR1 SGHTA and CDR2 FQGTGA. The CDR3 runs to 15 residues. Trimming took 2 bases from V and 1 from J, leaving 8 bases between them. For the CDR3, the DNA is TGTGCCAGCAGCTTATCCGGGGAGAACACCGGGGAGCTGTTTTTT. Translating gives CASSLSGENTGELFF.

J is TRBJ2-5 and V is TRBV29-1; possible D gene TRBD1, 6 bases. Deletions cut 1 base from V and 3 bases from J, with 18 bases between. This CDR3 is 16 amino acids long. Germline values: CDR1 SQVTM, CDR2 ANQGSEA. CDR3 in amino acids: CSVEGGGLAPEETQYF. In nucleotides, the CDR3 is TGCAGCGTTGAAGGAGGGGGATTGGCCCCAGAAGAGACCCAGTACTTC.

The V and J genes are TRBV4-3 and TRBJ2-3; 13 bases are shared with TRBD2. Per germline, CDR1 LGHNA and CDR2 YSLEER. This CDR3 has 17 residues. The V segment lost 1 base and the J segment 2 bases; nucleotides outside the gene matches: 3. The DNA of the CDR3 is TGCGCCAGCAGCCAAGGACTAGCGGGAGGACCCACAGATACGCAGTATTTT. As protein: CASSQGLAGGPTDTQYF.

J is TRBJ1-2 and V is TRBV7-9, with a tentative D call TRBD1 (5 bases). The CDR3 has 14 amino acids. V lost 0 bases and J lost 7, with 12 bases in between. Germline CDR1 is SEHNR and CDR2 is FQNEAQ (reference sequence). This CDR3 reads CASSLARRVGGYTF. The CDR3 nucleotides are TGTGCCAGCAGCTTAGCGCGCAGGGTTGGTGGCTACACCTTC.

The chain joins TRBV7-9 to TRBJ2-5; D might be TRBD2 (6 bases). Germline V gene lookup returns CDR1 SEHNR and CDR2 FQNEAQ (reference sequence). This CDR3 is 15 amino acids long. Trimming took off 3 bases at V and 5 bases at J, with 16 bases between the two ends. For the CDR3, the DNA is TGTGCCAGCAGCTTGGAGGGCCTGGCGGGGGAGACCCAGTACTTC. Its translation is CASSLEGLAGETQYF.

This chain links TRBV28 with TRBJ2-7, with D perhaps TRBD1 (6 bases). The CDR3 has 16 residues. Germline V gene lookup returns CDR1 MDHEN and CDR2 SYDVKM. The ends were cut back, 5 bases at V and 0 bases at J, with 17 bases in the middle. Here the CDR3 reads CASSDRSLALSYEQYF. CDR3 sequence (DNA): TGTGCCAGCAGTGACAGGTCGCTAGCCCTCTCCTACGAGCAGTACTTC.